This T cell receptor (beta chain) stems from a study of shared clonotypes between healthy human individuals. Profiled with immunoSEQ multiplex PCR; TCRdb holds only in-frame clones, not every one. The sample lists a few hundred thousand clones; roughly 97% were seen once. Trimming stripped 4 bases from V and 9 bases from J, with 19 bases between. The CDR3 sequence is 14 residues long. Germline V lookup: CDR1 SEHNR, CDR2 FQNEAQ (reference sequence). This TCR came from a woman younger than 45 in good health. The genes are TRBV7-9 and TRBJ2-7; perhaps TRBD2 as D (7 bases). The sample consisted of naive CD4+ T cells sorted from blood. As to subset: CD45RA+ positively selected. Here the CDR3 reads CASSSRGAGDGQYF. The CDR3 bases are TGTGCCAGCAGCTCCCGGGGGGCGGGAGATGGGCAGTACTTC. The full variable domain, completed using reference TRBV7-9 and TRBJ2-7, is DTGVSQNPRHKITKRGQNVTFRCDPISEHNRLYWYRQTLGQGPEFLTYFQNEAQLEKSRLLSDRFSAERPKGSFSTLEIQRTEQGDSAMYLCASSSRGAGDGQYFGPGTRLTVT.